The clone carrying this TCR beta chain was seen just once. Its antigen is not known. Following extraction, RNA underwent reverse transcription to cDNA, which served as the sequencing template. The protocol was immunoSEQ multiplex PCR, while the TCRdb copy is restricted to in-frame clones and leaves out a portion. The table lists 160,000 or so clones, under 60% of them singletons. The entry originates in a study of CD8+ T cells in alopecia areata. Study details: Treated patients took oral tofacitinib at 5 to 10 mg twice daily.

CDR1 and CDR2 (germline): LGHNA, YSLEER. The CDR3 is made up of 12 amino acids. Trimming shortened V by 3 bases and J by 4 bases, and 6 bases separated the two germline ends. The study, taken as a whole, reports: Lesional scalp, notably in alopecia totalis/universalis, had clonality above that of normal scalp.

The genes are TRBV4-3 and TRBJ2-5; possible D gene TRBD2, 6 bases. This sample comprised CD8+ T cells sorted from blood, obtained at week 0. The clonotype originates from a human donor with alopecia areata. DNA of the CDR3: TGCGCCAGCAGCCAGGAGGGAGAGACCCAGTACTTC. Protein: CASSQEGETQYF.